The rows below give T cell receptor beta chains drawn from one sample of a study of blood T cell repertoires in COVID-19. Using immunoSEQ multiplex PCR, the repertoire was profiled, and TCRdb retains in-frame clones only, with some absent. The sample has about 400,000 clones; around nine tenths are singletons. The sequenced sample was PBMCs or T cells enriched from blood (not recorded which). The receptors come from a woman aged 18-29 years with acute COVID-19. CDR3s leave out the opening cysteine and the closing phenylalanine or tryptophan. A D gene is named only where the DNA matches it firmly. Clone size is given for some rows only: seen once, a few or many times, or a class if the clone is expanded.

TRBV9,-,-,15,ASSPTGSLSYNSPLH
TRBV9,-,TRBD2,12,ASSARTRVHEQF
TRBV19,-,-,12,ASSSRQGNTEAF
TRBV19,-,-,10,AVGGQSYEQY
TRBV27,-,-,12,ASSLKGANTEAF
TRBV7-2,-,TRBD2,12,ASSLIAGANEQY
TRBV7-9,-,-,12,ASRPTRRDYGYT
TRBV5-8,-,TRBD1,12,ASSFRDRGLGYT
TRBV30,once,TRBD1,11,AWRDRGRTEAF
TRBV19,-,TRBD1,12,ASSGQGGNQPQH
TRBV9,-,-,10,ASSADRGEQY
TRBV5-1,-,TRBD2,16,ASIPGLAGGLSYNEQF
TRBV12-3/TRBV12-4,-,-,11,ASTWRSYNEQF
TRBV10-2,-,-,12,ASSESGGTDTQY
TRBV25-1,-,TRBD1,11,ASQDRGNTEAF
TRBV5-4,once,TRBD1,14,ASSWPDRPNTGELF
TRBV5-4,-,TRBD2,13,ASSLPAGASETQY
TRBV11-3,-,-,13,ASSLDSRGGSPLH
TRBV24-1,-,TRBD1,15,ATSDLRTGGGQETQY
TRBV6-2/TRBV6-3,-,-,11,ASSLNGFFEAF
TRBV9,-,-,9,ASSGTYGYT
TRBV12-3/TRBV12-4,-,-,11,ASSSESNQPQH
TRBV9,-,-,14,ASSVSRDYANYGYT
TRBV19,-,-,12,ASTTGLNSYGYT
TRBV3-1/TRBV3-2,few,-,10,ASSQDARGQY
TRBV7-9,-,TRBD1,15,ASHRDRGVGGANVLT
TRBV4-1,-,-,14,ASSLRDDSVSMGYT
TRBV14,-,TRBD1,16,ASSHGGGARPSRYGYT
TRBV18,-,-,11,ASKLLGAAEAF
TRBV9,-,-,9,ASSAPYGYT